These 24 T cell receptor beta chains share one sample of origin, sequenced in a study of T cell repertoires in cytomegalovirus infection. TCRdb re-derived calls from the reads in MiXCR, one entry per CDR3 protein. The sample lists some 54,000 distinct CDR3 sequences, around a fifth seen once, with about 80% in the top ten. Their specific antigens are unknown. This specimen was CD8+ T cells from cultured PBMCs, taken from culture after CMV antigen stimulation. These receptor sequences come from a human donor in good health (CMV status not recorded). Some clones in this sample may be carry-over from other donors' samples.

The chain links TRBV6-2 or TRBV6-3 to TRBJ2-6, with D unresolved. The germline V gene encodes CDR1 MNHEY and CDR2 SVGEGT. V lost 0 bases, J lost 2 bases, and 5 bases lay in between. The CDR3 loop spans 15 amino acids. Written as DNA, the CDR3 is TGTGCCAGCAGTTACTCAGGACCTGGGGCCAACGTCCTGACTTTC. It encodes CASSYSGPGANVLTF.

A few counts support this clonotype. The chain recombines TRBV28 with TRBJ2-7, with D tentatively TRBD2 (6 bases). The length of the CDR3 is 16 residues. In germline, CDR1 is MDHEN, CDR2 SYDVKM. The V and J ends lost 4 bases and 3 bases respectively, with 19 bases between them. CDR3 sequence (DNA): TGTGCCAGCAGTTCCCAATTCGGACTACTAAACTACGAGCAGTACTTC. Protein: CASSSQFGLLNYEQYF.

CDR3 DNA sequence: TGTGCCAGCAGCTTAGCGGCAGGGTCAAACACTGAAGCTTTCTTT. It specifies CASSLAAGSNTEAFF. The V and J genes are TRBV7-2 and TRBJ1-1; weak D call: TRBD1 (5 bases). Germline values: CDR1 SGHTA, CDR2 FQGNSA. V was clipped by 0 bases and J by 2 bases, with 10 bases between them. The CDR3 has 15 residues.

The CDR3 here is CASSLDPGAYEQYF. The CDR3 coding sequence is TGTGCCAGCAGCTTAGATCCAGGGGCCTACGAGCAGTACTTC. This chain links TRBV7-2 with TRBJ2-7; a possible D gene is TRBD1 (6 bases). Trimming removed 1 base at V and 2 bases at J, with 9 bases between. This CDR3 is 14 amino acids long. The germline V gene has CDR1 SGHTA and CDR2 FQGNSA.

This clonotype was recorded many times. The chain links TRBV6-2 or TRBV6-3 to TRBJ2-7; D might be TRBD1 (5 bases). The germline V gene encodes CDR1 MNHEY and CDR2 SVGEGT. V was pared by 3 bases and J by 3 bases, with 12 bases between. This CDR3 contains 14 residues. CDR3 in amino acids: CASSYPDSYYEQYF. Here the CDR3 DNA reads TGTGCCAGCAGTTATCCCGACAGTTACTACGAGCAGTACTTC.

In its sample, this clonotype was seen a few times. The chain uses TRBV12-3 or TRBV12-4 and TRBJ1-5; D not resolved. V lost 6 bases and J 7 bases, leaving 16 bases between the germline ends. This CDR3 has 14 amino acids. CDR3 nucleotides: TGTGCCAGCAGGAATACTCGGACTGGGCAGCCCCAGCATTTT. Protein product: CASRNTRTGQPQHF.

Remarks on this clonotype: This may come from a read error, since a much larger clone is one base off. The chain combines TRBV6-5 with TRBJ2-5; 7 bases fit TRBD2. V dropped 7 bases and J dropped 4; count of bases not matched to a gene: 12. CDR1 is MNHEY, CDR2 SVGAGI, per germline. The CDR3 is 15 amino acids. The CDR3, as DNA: TGTGCCAGCATCGCGACTAGCCTAAAGGCAGAGACCCAGTACTTC. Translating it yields CASIATSLKAETQYF.

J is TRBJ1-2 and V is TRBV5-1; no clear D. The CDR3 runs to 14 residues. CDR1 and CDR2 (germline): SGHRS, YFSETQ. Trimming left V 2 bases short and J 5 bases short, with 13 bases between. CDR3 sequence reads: CASSFSGRYYGYTF. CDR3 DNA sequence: TGCGCCAGCAGCTTCTCCGGGAGGTATTATGGCTACACCTTC.

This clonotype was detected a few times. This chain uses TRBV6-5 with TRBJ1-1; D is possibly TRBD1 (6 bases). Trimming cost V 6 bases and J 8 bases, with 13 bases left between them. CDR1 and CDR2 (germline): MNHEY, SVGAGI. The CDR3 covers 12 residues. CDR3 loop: CASRDPGTEAFF. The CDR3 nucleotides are TGTGCCAGCAGGGATCCCGGGACAGAAGCTTTCTTT.

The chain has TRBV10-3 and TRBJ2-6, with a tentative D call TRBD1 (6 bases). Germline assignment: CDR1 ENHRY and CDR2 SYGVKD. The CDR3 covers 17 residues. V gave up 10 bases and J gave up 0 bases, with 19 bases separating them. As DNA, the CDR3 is TGTGCCACCAAAAACGGGACAACGAGCTCTGGGGCCAACGTCCTGACTTTC. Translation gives CATKNGTTSSGANVLTF.

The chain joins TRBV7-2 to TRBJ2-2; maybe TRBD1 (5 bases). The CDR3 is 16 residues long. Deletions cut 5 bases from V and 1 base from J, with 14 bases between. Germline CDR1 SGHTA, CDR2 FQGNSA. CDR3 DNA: TGTGCCAGCAGCCGTTCGGACCAGGGGAACACCGGGGAGCTGTTTTTT. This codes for CASSRSDQGNTGELFF.

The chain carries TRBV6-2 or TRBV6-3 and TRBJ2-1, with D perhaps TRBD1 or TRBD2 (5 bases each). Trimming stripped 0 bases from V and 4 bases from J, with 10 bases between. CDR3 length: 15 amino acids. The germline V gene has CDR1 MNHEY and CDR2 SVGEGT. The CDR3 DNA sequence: TGTGCCAGCAGTTACTCGGGACCGAATTACAATGAGCAGTTCTTC. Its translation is CASSYSGPNYNEQFF.

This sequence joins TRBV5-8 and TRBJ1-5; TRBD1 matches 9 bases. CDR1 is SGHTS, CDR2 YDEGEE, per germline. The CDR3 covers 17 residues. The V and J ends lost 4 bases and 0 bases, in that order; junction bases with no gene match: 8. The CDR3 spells CASSTGQGDFSNQPQHF. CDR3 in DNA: TGTGCCAGCAGCACGGGACAGGGAGACTTTAGCAATCAGCCCCAGCATTTT.

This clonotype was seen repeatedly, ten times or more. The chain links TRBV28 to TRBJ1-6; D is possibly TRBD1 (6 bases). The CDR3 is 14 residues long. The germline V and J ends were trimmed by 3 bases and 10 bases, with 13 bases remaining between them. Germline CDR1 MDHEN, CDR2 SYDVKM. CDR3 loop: CASSLWQGGSPLHF. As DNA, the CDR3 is TGTGCCAGCAGTTTGTGGCAAGGGGGATCACCCCTCCACTTT.

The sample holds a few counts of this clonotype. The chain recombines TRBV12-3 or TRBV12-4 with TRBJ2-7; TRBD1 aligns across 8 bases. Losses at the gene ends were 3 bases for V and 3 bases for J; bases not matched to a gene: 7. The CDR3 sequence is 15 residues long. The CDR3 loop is CASSLMDRDGYEQYF. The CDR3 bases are TGTGCCAGCAGTTTGATGGACAGGGACGGCTACGAGCAGTACTTC.

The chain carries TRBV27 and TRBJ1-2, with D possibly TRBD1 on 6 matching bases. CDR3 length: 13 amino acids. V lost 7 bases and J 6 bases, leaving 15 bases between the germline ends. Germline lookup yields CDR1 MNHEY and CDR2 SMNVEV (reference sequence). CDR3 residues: CASTSLRGDGYTF. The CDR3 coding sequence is TGTGCCAGCACCTCCCTTAGGGGGGATGGCTACACCTTC.

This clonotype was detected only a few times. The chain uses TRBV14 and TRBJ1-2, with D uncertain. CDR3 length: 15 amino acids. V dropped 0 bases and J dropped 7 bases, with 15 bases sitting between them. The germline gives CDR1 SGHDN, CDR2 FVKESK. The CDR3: CASSQDFWDSGGYTF. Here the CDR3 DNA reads TGTGCCAGCAGCCAAGATTTCTGGGATTCAGGTGGCTACACCTTC.

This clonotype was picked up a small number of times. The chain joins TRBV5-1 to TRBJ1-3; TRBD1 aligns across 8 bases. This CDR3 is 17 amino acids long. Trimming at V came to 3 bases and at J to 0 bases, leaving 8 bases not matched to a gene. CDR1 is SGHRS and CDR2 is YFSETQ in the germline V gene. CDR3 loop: CASSSGQGPLSGNTIYF. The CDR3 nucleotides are TGCGCCAGCAGCTCAGGACAGGGACCCCTCTCTGGAAACACCATATATTTT.

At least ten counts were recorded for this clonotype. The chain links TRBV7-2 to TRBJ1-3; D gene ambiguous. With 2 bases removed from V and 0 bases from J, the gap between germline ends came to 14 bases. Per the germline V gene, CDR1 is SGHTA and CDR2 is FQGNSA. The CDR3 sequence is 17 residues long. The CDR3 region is CASSLMPRASSGNTIYF. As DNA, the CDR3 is TGTGCCAGCAGCTTAATGCCCCGGGCTAGCTCTGGAAACACCATATATTTT.

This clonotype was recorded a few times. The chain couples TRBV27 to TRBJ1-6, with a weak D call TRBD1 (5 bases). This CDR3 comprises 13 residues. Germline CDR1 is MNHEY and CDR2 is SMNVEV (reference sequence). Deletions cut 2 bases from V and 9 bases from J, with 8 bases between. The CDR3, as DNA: TGTGCCAGCAGTTTAGGGGGGGGTTCACCCCTCCACTTT. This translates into CASSLGGGSPLHF.

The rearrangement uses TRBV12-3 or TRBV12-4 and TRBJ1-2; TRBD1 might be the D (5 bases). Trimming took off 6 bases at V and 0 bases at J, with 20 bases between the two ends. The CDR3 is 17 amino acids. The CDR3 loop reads CASSAEAQGYTNYGYTF. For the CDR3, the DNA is TGTGCCAGCAGCGCAGAGGCTCAGGGATATACTAACTATGGCTACACCTTC.

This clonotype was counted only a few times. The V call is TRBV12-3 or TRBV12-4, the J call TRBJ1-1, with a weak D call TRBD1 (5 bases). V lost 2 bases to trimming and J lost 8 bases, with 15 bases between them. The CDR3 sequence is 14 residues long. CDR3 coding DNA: TGTGCCAGCAGTTTACGACAGCTAATGAGGGAAGCTTTCTTT. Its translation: CASSLRQLMREAFF.

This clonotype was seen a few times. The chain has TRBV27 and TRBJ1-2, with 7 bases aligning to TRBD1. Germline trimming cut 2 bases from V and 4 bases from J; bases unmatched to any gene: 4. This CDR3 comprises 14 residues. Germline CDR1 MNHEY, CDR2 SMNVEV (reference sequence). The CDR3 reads CASSLGRGTYGYTF. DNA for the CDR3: TGTGCCAGCAGTTTAGGCAGGGGGACCTATGGCTACACCTTC.

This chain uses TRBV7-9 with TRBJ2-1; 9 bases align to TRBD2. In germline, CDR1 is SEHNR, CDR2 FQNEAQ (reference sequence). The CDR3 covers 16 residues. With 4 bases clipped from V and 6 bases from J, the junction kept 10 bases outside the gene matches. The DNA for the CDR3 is TGTGCCAGCAGCTCCCCGGGACTAGCACGGACCAATGAGCAGTTCTTC. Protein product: CASSSPGLARTNEQFF.